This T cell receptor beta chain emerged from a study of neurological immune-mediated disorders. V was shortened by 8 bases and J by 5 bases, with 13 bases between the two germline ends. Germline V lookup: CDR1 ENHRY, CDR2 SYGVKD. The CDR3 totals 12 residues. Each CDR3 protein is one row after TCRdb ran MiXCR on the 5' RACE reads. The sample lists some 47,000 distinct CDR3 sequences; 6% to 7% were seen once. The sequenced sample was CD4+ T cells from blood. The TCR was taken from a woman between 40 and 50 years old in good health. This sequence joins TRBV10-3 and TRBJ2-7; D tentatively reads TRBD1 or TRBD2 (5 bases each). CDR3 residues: CAIGTAYDEQYF. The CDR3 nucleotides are TGTGCCATCGGGACCGCTTATGACGAGCAGTACTTC.